The clone carrying this T cell receptor (beta chain) has only one observation. Its antigen is still unknown. CDR1 SGHRS and CDR2 YFSETQ come from the germline V gene. The V gene end was trimmed by 4 bases and the J gene end by 3 bases; junction bases not matched to a gene: 6. This CDR3 is 15 amino acids long. This specimen belongs to a study of PD-L1 blockade in urothelial cancer. Overall study context: About 90% of the roughly 29 patients were men who had bladder-origin urothelial cancer. Blood was evaluated 3 weeks (second dose) and 6 weeks after therapy began. T cell content in blood samples showed a median of around 150,000.

Assay: immunoSEQ multiplex PCR; the TCRdb copy retains only in-frame clones and omits some. The sample lists tens of thousands of clones, around 84% occurring once. Study observations and caveats: By 3 weeks, tumor-associated blood clones had expanded more in durable-benefit patients.

The time point denotes: pretreatment peripheral blood. The sequence was collected from an older woman with urothelial cancer. The sequenced sample was PBMCs, obtained around atezolizumab (anti-PD-L1) treatment. This rearrangement joins TRBV5-1 to TRBJ1-4; 7 positions match TRBD1. The CDR3 nucleotides are TGCGCCAGCAGCGGAAGGGGGCAGGCTAATGAAAAACTGTTTTTT. Translated: CASSGRGQANEKLFF.